This T cell receptor beta chain was obtained from a study of CD8 T cells in Susac syndrome. General study results and limits: The study conceded that its TCR sequencing and HLA analysis involved relatively few individuals. There was no clonal expansion in the CD4+ T cell repertoires of Susac syndrome.

CDR3 length equals 13 residues. V was clipped by 5 bases and J by 0 bases; unmatched bases: 0. Random hexamers were used to reverse transcribe roughly 0.45 to 1 ug of RNA. TCRdb redid the calling of the immunoSEQ multiplex PCR reads with MiXCR, one entry per CDR3 protein. The sample lists about 140,000 distinct CDR3 sequences; around 95% were seen once. The patients with Susac syndrome were individuals who fulfilled the recently defined diagnostic criteria for disease that was either definite or probable. As regards this clonotype: Its antigen is not known.

What was sequenced was CD4+ T cells from PBMCs. V usage is TRBV12-3 or TRBV12-4 and J usage is TRBJ2-5, with TRBD1 matching over 7 bases. The TCR comes from a human donor with Susac syndrome. The chain's CDR3 is CASSDRDQETQYF. CDR3 bases: TGTGCCAGCAGTGACAGGGACCAAGAGACCCAGTACTTC.